These T cell receptor beta chains were read from a single sample in a study of blood T cell repertoires in COVID-19. Clones were read by immunoSEQ multiplex PCR, and TCRdb kept only the in-frame ones, dropping some. The table shows about 75,000 clones, with roughly 88% occurring only once. Source material: peripheral blood. The source of these receptors is a woman aged 45-65 years with acute or convalescent COVID-19. The CDR3 runs from the conserved cysteine through the conserved F or W. Each record gives: V gene, clone size, J gene, D gene, CDR3 protein, CDR3 DNA. A D gene is named only where the DNA matches it firmly. Expanded clones get a size class; other rows say once, few or many, or leave the size out.

TRBV13	few	TRBJ1-2	-	CASSLGGNGYTF	TGTGCCAGCAGCTTAGGGGGCAATGGCTACACCTTC
TRBV5-4	-	TRBJ1-2	TRBD1	CASSPQTGGDGYTF	TGTGCCAGCAGCCCTCAAACAGGGGGGGATGGCTACACCTTC
TRBV5-1	-	TRBJ1-2	-	CASSDSGYGYTF	TGCGCCAGCAGCGATTCAGGCTATGGCTACACCTTC
TRBV3-1/TRBV3-2	-	TRBJ1-4	-	CASSQDVFALRLQATNEKLFF	TGTGCCAGCAGCCAAGACGTTTTTGCTCTGCGCTTACAGGCAACTAATGAAAAACTGTTTTTT
TRBV4-3	-	TRBJ2-7	-	CASSQDRRPGNEQYF	TGCGCCAGCAGCCAAGACCGAAGGCCCGGGAACGAGCAGTACTTC
TRBV2	-	TRBJ1-2	TRBD1	CASSPTTRGTAYGYTF	TGTGCCAGCAGCCCCACGACTCGAGGGACAGCATATGGCTACACCTTC
TRBV20-1	-	TRBJ2-1	-	CSAVTGSQQFF	TGCAGTGCTGTGACCGGGTCCCAGCAGTTCTTC
TRBV2	few	TRBJ1-5	-	CASRGGSSNQPQHF	TGTGCCAGCAGGGGGGGGAGTTCGAATCAGCCCCAGCATTTT
TRBV2	-	TRBJ2-7	-	CASSEWGSNSYEQYF	TGTGCCAGCAGTGAATGGGGCAGCAACTCCTACGAGCAGTACTTC
TRBV4-3	-	TRBJ2-7	TRBD1	CASSQARTGAYEQYF	TGCGCCAGCAGCCAGGCCCGGACAGGGGCCTACGAGCAGTACTTC
TRBV5-5	-	TRBJ1-1	TRBD1	CASSRDRGNTEAFF	TGTGCCAGCAGCCGCGACAGGGGGAACACTGAAGCTTTCTTT
TRBV6-5	-	TRBJ1-2	-	CASSYESGGRNYGYTF	TGTGCCAGCAGTTACGAGTCGGGGGGCCGGAACTATGGCTACACCTTC
TRBV10-2	once	TRBJ2-3	TRBD2	CASRLAGPGDTQYF	TGCGCCAGCAGGTTAGCGGGGCCGGGAGATACGCAGTATTTT
TRBV9	-	TRBJ1-3	TRBD1	CASSFSRDRAGNTIYF	TGTGCCAGCAGCTTCAGCCGGGACAGGGCTGGAAACACCATATATTTT